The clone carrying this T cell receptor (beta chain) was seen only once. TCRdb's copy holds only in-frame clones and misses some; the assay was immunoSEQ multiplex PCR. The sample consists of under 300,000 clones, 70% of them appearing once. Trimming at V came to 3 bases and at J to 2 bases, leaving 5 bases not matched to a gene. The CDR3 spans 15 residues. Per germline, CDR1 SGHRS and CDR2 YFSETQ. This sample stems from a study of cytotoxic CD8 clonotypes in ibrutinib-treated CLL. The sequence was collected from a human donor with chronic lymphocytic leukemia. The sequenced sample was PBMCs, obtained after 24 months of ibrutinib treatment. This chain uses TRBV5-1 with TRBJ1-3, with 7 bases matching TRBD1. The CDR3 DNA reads TGCGCCAGCAGCTCACAGGGGTTCGCTGGAAACACCATATATTTT. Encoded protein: CASSSQGFAGNTIYF.